This entry concerns a single T cell receptor beta chain. Its antigen is still unknown. This sample is part of a study of OX40 agonist ivuxolimab in advanced cancers. Points from the study as a whole: Partial responders at 0.1-3.0 mg/kg had among the lowest clonal expansion.

Using immunoSEQ multiplex PCR, the repertoire was profiled, and TCRdb retains in-frame clones only, with some absent. The sample contains about 73,000 clones, roughly nine tenths of which appear only once. The V and J ends lost 1 base and 9 bases respectively, with 16 bases between them. Germline V gene lookup returns CDR1 GTSNPN and CDR2 SVGIG (reference sequence). The CDR3 spans 14 residues. V gene TRBV30 combines with J gene TRBJ1-5, with D possibly being TRBD1 (5 bases). The sequence came from an adult with an advanced solid tumor such as melanoma, head and neck, liver or kidney cancer. The material was CD4+ or CD8+ T cells sorted from blood, obtained in a trial of the OX40 agonist ivuxolimab. In DNA, the CDR3 is TGTGCCTGGAGTGCTTACAGGACCTCATCGCCCCAGCATTTT. The encoded protein is CAWSAYRTSSPQHF.